Presented here are 22 T cell receptor beta chains from one specimen sequenced in a study of shared clonotypes between healthy human individuals. The method was immunoSEQ multiplex PCR; TCRdb's version includes in-frame clones alone and lacks a portion of them. The sample has approximately 940,000 clones, about three quarters seen once. Source material: memory CD4+ T cells sorted from blood. Subset of the sample: CD45RA-negative fraction. Source of these receptors: a man in his late teens or twenties in good health.

The chain recombines TRBV6-5 with TRBJ2-2; unclear D gene. From germline, CDR1 is MNHEY and CDR2 SVGAGI. The CDR3 covers 15 residues. V lost 2 bases to trimming and J lost 5 bases, with 12 bases between them. CDR3 nucleotide sequence: TGTGCCAGCAGTTACGATTGGACGGTGACCGGGGAGCTGTTTTTT. Protein product: CASSYDWTVTGELFF.

This chain uses TRBV9 with TRBJ1-5; possibly TRBD1 for D (6 bases). The V gene's germline CDR1 is SGDLS and CDR2 YYNGEE. This CDR3 spans 13 amino acids. V was shortened by 2 bases and J by 8 bases, with 11 bases between the two germline ends. The CDR3 region has the DNA TGTGCCAGCAGCGTTACAGGGTTTGAGCCCCAGCATTTT. This gives the protein CASSVTGFEPQHF.

The chain uses TRBV27 and TRBJ1-3; possible D gene TRBD1, 5 bases. From germline, CDR1 is MNHEY and CDR2 SMNVEV (reference sequence). The CDR3 has 16 residues. V lost 1 base to trimming and J lost 0 bases, with 10 bases between them. CDR3 sequence: CASSLLGPSSGNTIYF. The DNA of the CDR3 is TGTGCCAGCAGTTTATTGGGGCCGAGCTCTGGAAACACCATATATTTT.

This clone came up once. This likely came from a read error, as a far larger clone is one base away. The rearrangement uses TRBV6-4 and TRBJ1-6; D not certain. The V gene lost 4 bases and the J gene lost 7 bases, with 11 bases spanning the gap. This CDR3 comprises 14 residues. CDR1 and CDR2 (germline): MRHNA, SNTAGT. This CDR3 reads CASSASLGNSPLHF. CDR3 nucleotides: TGTGCCAGCAGTGCCAGTCTCGGGAATTCACCCCTCCACTTT.

The chain uses TRBV5-6 and TRBJ1-2; D is possibly TRBD1 (6 bases). Germline V lookup: CDR1 SGHDT, CDR2 YYEEEE. The CDR3 is 13 residues long. V lost 4 bases, J lost 8 bases, and 15 bases lay in between. CDR3 region: CASSRDRREGYTF. For the CDR3, the DNA is TGTGCCAGCAGCCGCGACAGGCGGGAGGGCTACACCTTC.

The chain combines TRBV2 with TRBJ2-4; a possible D gene is TRBD1 (6 bases). Germline values: CDR1 SNHLY, CDR2 FYNNEI. The CDR3 length is 14 residues. Trimming pared 6 bases from V and 7 bases from J, leaving 16 bases between. The CDR3 sequence: CASRMDSSSNIQYF. Here the CDR3 DNA reads TGTGCCAGCAGGATGGACAGCTCCTCGAACATTCAGTACTTC.

The chain employs TRBV13 and TRBJ1-2; 7 positions match TRBD1. Germline loops: CDR1 PRHDT, CDR2 FYEKMQ (reference sequence). The J segment lost 6 bases and the V segment lost 8 bases, leaving 9 bases of the junction unmatched. CDR3 length: 13 residues. The chain's CDR3 is CASREGGRDGYTF. The DNA of the CDR3 is TGTGCCAGCCGCGAAGGGGGCAGAGATGGCTACACCTTC.

The chain couples TRBV4-1 to TRBJ2-3, with D perhaps given as TRBD1 or TRBD2 (5 bases each). The CDR3 is 15 residues long. V lost 3 bases to trimming and J lost 6 bases, with 16 bases between them. Germline V gives CDR1 MGHRA, CDR2 YSYEKL. The CDR3 loop reads CASSHGLAWGDTQYF. The DNA of the CDR3 is TGCGCCAGCAGCCATGGGCTAGCCTGGGGGGATACGCAGTATTTT.

With respect to this clone: The sample holds other DNA sequences that translate to the same CDR3. This chain connects TRBV6-5 to TRBJ2-7; tentative D call: TRBD2 (6 bases). Looked up from germline, CDR1 is MNHEY and CDR2 is SVGAGI. V lost 6 bases, J lost 7 bases, and 10 bases lay in between. CDR3 length: 11 amino acids. In DNA form, the CDR3 reads TGTGCCAGCAGCCGTGGAGGGGAGCAGTACTTC. Encoded protein: CASSRGGEQYF.

This rearrangement joins TRBV2 to TRBJ2-2, with TRBD2 identical over 7 bases. The germline CDR1 and CDR2 sequences are SNHLY and FYNNEI. This CDR3 spans 13 amino acids. The V gene end was trimmed by 5 bases and the J gene end by 7 bases; junction bases not matched to a gene: 4. CDR3 nucleotide sequence: TGTGCCAGCAGTCCCGGGGGGATCGGGGAGCTGTTTTTT. This sequence encodes CASSPGGIGELFF. Full variable domain (outside the CDR3, taken from reference TRBV2 and TRBJ2-2): EPEVTQTPSHQVTQMGQEVILRCVPISNHLYFYWYRQILGQKVEFLVSFYNNEISEKSEIFDDQFSVERPDGSNFTLKIRSTKLEDSAMYFCASSPGGIGELFFGEGSRLTVL.

The V call is TRBV5-1, the J call TRBJ2-1, with 12 nucleotides matching TRBD2. The ends lost 5 bases at V and 8 bases at J; junction bases unmatched: 11. The CDR3 runs to 16 residues. Germline-derived CDR1 and CDR2 are SGHRS and YFSETQ. Here the CDR3 DNA reads TGCGCCAGCAGTCAAGGTACTAGCGGGAGGTCCCATGAGCAGTTCTTC. It specifies CASSQGTSGRSHEQFF.

This clone was detected once. The chain carries TRBV5-5 and TRBJ1-1, with 7 bases matching TRBD1. The CDR3 totals 16 residues. Losses at the gene ends were 4 bases for V and 1 base for J; bases not matched to a gene: 10. The germline V gene has CDR1 SGHKS and CDR2 YYEKEE (reference sequence). For the CDR3, the DNA is TGTGCCAGCAGCAAAATCACAGGGGTTACGAACACTGAAGCTTTCTTT. It codes for CASSKITGVTNTEAFF.

Here the CDR3 reads CASSLRLAGPADTQYF. CDR3 DNA sequence: TGTGCCAGCAGCCTTCGTCTAGCGGGACCTGCAGATACGCAGTATTTT. This rearrangement joins TRBV14 to TRBJ2-3; 9 bases line up with TRBD2. V shed 4 bases and J 4 bases; nucleotides not matched to a gene: 9. Germline values: CDR1 SGHDN, CDR2 FVKESK. The CDR3 extends over 16 amino acids.

V and J are TRBV5-1 and TRBJ2-5; D is unclear. CDR1 and CDR2 (germline): SGHRS, YFSETQ. The V end was cut by 5 bases, the J end by 4 bases, with 15 bases between. The CDR3 spans 14 residues. The DNA of the CDR3 is TGCGCCAGCAGGCCAGATCCCTTAGTAGAGACCCAGTACTTC. The encoded protein is CASRPDPLVETQYF.

This clone was seen a few times. The chain has TRBV2 and TRBJ2-5; 7 bases are a match to TRBD2. Germline trimming cut 11 bases from V and 2 bases from J; bases unmatched to any gene: 2. CDR3 length: 11 residues. Germline CDR1 SNHLY, CDR2 FYNNEI. CDR3 in amino acids: CAGGVQETQYF. The CDR3 DNA reads as TGTGCCGGGGGGGTGCAAGAGACCCAGTACTTC.

The chain joins TRBV11-2 to TRBJ2-5; D gene ambiguous. This CDR3 has 15 residues. Germline-derived CDR1 and CDR2 are SGHAT and FQNNGV. V gave up 0 bases and J gave up 5 bases, with 13 bases separating them. CDR3: CASSLDGLEAETQYF. The DNA for the CDR3 is TGTGCCAGCAGCTTAGATGGCTTAGAGGCCGAGACCCAGTACTTC.

The rearrangement links TRBV7-2 to TRBJ2-7; D call uncertain. The germline V and J ends were trimmed by 1 base and 3 bases, with 10 bases remaining between them. Germline CDR1 and CDR2: SGHTA and FQGNSA. The CDR3 covers 14 residues. The CDR3 DNA sequence: TGTGCCAGCAGCTTAGTAAACGGAAACTACGAGCAGTACTTC. Translating gives CASSLVNGNYEQYF.

The chain links TRBV9 to TRBJ2-5, with D possibly matching TRBD2 (6 bases). V lost 7 bases to trimming and J lost 3 bases, with 16 bases between them. Per germline, CDR1 SGDLS and CDR2 YYNGEE. The CDR3 consists of 14 residues. The CDR3 protein is CASASGTSKETQYF. The CDR3 region has the DNA TGTGCCAGCGCTTCCGGGACTTCGAAAGAGACCCAGTACTTC.

J is TRBJ2-7 and V is TRBV7-8; D remains ambiguous. The CDR3 totals 13 residues. CDR1 and CDR2 from the germline V gene are SGHVS and FQNEAQ. V dropped 1 base and J dropped 2 bases, with 6 bases sitting between them. CDR3 sequence reads: CASSLVLTYEQYF. CDR3 sequence (DNA): TGTGCCAGCAGCTTAGTCCTGACCTACGAGCAGTACTTC.

The chain uses TRBV12-5 and TRBJ2-3; D is possibly TRBD2 (6 bases). Per the germline V gene, CDR1 is LGHNT and CDR2 is FRNRAP. The CDR3 contains 15 residues. Trimming cost V 5 bases and J 6 bases, with 18 bases left between them. In DNA form, the CDR3 reads TGTGCTAGTGGTCCGGGCGCCCCCGGAGGGGATACGCAGTATTTT. Translating it yields CASGPGAPGGDTQYF.

The chain is built from TRBV18 and TRBJ2-5, with 11 bases matching TRBD2. The CDR3 runs 18 residues. Looked up from germline, CDR1 is KGHSH and CDR2 is LQKENI. V lost 6 bases and J lost 2; bases outside the gene matches: 14. DNA for the CDR3: TGTGCCAGCTCCCCAGGTCTAGCGGGAGGACCCGTTCAAGAGACCCAGTACTTC. Encoded protein: CASSPGLAGGPVQETQYF.

This clone was counted a few times. V usage is TRBV25-1 and J usage is TRBJ1-1, with D possibly TRBD1 on 6 matching bases. Germline assignment: CDR1 MGHDK and CDR2 SYGVNS. This CDR3 is 14 amino acids long. Trimming stripped 8 bases from V and 5 bases from J, with 18 bases between. The CDR3 sequence: CASEPSGVGTEAFF. In nucleotides, the CDR3 is TGTGCCAGCGAACCATCAGGGGTGGGGACTGAAGCTTTCTTT.